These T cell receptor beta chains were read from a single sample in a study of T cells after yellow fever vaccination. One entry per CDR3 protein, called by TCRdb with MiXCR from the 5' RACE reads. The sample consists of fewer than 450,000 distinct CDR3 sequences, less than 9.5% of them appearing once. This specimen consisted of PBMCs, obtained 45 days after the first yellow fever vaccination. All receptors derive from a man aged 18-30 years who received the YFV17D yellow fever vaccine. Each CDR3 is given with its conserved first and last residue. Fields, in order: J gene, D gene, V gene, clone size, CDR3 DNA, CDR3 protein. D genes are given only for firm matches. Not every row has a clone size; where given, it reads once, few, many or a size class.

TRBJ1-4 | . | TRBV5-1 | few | TGCGCCAGCAGCTTAGTACCAACTAATGAAAAACTGTTTTTT | CASSLVPTNEKLFF
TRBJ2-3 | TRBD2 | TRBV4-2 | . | TGTGCCAGCAGCCAAGAATGGCGCTCCCGGGCGGGGGGCTATACGCAGTATTTT | CASSQEWRSRAGGYTQYF
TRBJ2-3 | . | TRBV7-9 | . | TGTGCCAGCAGCTCCCCCTTTGGGGGGGCAAGAGATACGCAGTATTTT | CASSSPFGGARDTQYF
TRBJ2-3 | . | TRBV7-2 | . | TGTGCCAGCAGCGTCCGGGGCACAGATACGCAGTATTTT | CASSVRGTDTQYF
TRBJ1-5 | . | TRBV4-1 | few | TGCGCCAGCAGCCAATATCGGGAACAGCCCCAGCATTTT | CASSQYREQPQHF
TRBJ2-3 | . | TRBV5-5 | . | TGTGCCAGCAGCTTTTTTCTGCTTAGCACAGATACGCAGTATTTT | CASSFFLLSTDTQYF
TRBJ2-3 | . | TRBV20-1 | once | TGCAGTGTGCCCGGGACTAGCACAGATACGCAGTATTTT | CSVPGTSTDTQYF
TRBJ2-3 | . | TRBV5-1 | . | TGCGCCAGCAGCCCGAATTTCAGGGTTGAGTATTTT | CASSPNFRVEYF
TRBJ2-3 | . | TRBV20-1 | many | TGCAGTGCCCTGGCGGGAGATACGCAGTATTTT | CSALAGDTQYF
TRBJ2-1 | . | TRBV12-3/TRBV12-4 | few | TGTGCCAGCAGTTTAGCGGAAAGCCGGAATGAGCAGTTCTTC | CASSLAESRNEQFF
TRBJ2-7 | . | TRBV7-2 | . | TGTGCCAGCAGCCTCAGGGGACACTCCTACGAGCAGTACTTC | CASSLRGHSYEQYF
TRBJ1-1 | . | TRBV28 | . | TGTGCCAGCAGTTTCTCAGGGCTATACAACACTGAAGCTTTCTTT | CASSFSGLYNTEAFF
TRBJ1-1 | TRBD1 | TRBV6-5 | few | TGTGCCAGCAGTTACTCGACCGGGACAGGGGCTTTCGGTGGGACTGAAGCTTTCTTT | CASSYSTGTGAFGGTEAFF
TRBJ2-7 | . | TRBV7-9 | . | TGTGCCAGCAGCCTCCTCTGGGGCACTAGCTCCTACGAGCAGTACTTC | CASSLLWGTSSYEQYF
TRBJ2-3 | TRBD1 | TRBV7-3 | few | TGTGCCAGCAGACTCCGACAGGGAGAAGAGTATACGCAGTATTTT | CASRLRQGEEYTQYF
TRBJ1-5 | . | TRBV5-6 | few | TGTGCCAGCAGCTTAGGTTTTTATAGCAATCAGCCCCAGCATTTT | CASSLGFYSNQPQHF
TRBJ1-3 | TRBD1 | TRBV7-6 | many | TGTGCCAGCAGCTTAGACAGGGGCTCTGGAAACACCATATATTTT | CASSLDRGSGNTIYF
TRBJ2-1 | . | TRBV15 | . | TGTGCCACCAGCGCCTACAGGGGGGGGAACGATGAGCAGTTCTTC | CATSAYRGGNDEQFF
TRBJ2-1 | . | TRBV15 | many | TGTGCCACCAGCCCGACTCGCCCACAATTGAATGAGCAGTTCTTC | CATSPTRPQLNEQFF
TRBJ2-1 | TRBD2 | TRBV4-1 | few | TGCGCCAGCAGCCAACTCCCACTAGCGGGGGGGCCCTATGAGCAGTTCTTC | CASSQLPLAGGPYEQFF
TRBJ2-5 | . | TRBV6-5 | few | TGTGCCAGCTTCTTGGACGGCGAGACCCAGTACTTC | CASFLDGETQYF
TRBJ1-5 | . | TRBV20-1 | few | TGCAGTGCGAGGCGGGTTAATCAGCCCCAGCATTTT | CSARRVNQPQHF
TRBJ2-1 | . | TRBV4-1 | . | TGCGCCAGCAGCCAACCTACTCAGGGTGGAGAGCAGTTCTTC | CASSQPTQGGEQFF
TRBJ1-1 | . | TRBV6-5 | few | TGTGCCAGCAGTTATGGGTCAGGACCTAATACCGAAGCTTTCTTT | CASSYGSGPNTEAFF